This TCR beta chain was obtained from a study of T cells in Graves' hyperthyroidism and ophthalmopathy. Findings of the study overall: Blood also contained most expanded thyroid clonotypes above 0.001.

Patients aged 18 to 65 with hyperthyroidism were newly diagnosed, with duration under 2 months. Amplification targeted TCR beta CDR3 regions from RNA transcripts. A first-round RT-PCR of the TCR CDR3 used the HTBI primer set. TCRdb analysed the multiplex PCR reads with MiXCR anew, one entry per CDR3 protein. The sample carries under 400,000 distinct CDR3 sequences, over 20% recorded once. The germline V gene has CDR1 MGHRA and CDR2 YSYEKL. CDR3 size: 17 residues. Details on this clonotype: As yet, its antigen is unknown. Just one base apart from a much larger clone, this may be a read error.

The clonotype originates from a woman aged 50 to 60 with Graves' hyperthyroidism. Sequenced input: blood. The chain couples TRBV4-1 to TRBJ2-7; D might be TRBD1 (6 bases). The DNA for the CDR3 is TGCGCCAGCAGCCGCGTACCCGGGACACCTACCATCTACGAGCGGTACTTC. Protein sequence: CASSRVPGTPTIYERYF.